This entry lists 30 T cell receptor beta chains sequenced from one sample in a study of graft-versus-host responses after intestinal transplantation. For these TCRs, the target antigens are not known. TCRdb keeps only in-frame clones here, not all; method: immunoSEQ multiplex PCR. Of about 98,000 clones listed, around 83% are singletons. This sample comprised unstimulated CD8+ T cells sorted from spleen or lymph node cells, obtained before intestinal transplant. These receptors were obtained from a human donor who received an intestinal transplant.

CDR3 residues: CAWGSYTYEQYF. CDR3 nucleotides: TGTGCCTGGGGGTCCTACACCTACGAGCAGTACTTC. This chain links TRBV30 with TRBJ2-7; D ambiguous. Germline V lookup: CDR1 GTSNPN, CDR2 SVGIG (reference sequence). The CDR3 has 12 amino acids. Trimming removed 5 bases at V and 2 bases at J, with 10 bases between.

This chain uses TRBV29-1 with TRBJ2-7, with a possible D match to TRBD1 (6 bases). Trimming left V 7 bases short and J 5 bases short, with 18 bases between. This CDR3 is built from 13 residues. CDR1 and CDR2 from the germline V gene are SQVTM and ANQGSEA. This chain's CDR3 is CSGSPQGFDEQYF. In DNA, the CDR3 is TGCAGCGGCTCCCCCCAGGGGTTCGACGAGCAGTACTTC.

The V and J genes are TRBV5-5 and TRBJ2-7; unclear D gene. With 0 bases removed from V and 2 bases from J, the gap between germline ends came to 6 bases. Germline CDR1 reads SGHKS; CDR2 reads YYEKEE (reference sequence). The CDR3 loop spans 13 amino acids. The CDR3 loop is CASSLEGTYEQYF. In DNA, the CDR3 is TGTGCCAGCAGCTTGGAAGGTACCTACGAGCAGTACTTC. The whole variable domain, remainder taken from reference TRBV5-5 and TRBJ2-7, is DAGVTQSPTHLIKTRGQQVTLRCSPISGHKSVSWYQQVLGQGPQFIFQYYEKEERGRGNFPDRFSARQFPNYSSELNVNALLLGDSALYLCASSLEGTYEQYFGPGTRLTVT.

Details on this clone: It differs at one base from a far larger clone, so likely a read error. The DNA of the CDR3 is TGTGCCAGCAGCTTAGGGCTGGGACTCTATGGCTACACCTTC. This encodes CASSLGLGLYGYTF. This chain connects TRBV13 to TRBJ1-2; D perhaps matches TRBD1 (5 bases). Germline CDR1 PRHDT, CDR2 FYEKMQ (reference sequence). This CDR3 is 14 amino acids long. V lost 0 bases, J lost 4 bases, and 9 bases lay in between.

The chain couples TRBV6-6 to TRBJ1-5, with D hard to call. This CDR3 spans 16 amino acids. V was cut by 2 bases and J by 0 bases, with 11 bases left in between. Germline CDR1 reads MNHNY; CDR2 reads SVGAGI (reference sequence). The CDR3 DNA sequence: TGTGCCAGCAGTTACACGTCAGCTTATAGCAATCAGCCCCAGCATTTT. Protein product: CASSYTSAYSNQPQHF.

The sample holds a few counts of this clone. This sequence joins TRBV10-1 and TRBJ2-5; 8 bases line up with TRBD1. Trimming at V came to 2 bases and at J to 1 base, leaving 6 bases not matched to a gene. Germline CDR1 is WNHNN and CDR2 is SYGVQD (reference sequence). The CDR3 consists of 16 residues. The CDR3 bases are TGCGCCAGCAGTGAGCGGAGGGACAGGCGCCAAGAGACCCAGTACTTC. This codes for CASSERRDRRQETQYF.

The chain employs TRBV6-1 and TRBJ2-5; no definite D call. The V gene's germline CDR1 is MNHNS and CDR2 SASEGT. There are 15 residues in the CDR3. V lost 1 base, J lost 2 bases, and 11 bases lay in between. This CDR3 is CASSEGVAAQETQYF. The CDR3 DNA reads TGTGCCAGCAGTGAAGGGGTGGCGGCTCAAGAGACCCAGTACTTC.

Written as DNA, the CDR3 is TGTGCCAGCAGCTTTGGGCCAGAGACTAGCGATGGCACAGATACGCAGTATTTT. Protein sequence: CASSFGPETSDGTDTQYF. V and J are TRBV5-4 and TRBJ2-3; 8 bases align to TRBD2. Germline V lookup: CDR1 SGHNT, CDR2 YYREEE (reference sequence). V lost 2 bases to trimming and J lost 1 base; unmatched junction nucleotides: 12. The CDR3 sequence is 18 residues long.

CDR3 residues: CARPLDYNEQFF. In DNA, the CDR3 is TGTGCCAGACCCTTGGACTACAATGAGCAGTTCTTC. The rearrangement links TRBV11-3 to TRBJ2-1, with D uncertain. This CDR3 has 12 amino acids. The germline gives CDR1 SGHNT, CDR2 YENEEA. Deletions cut 9 bases from V and 3 bases from J, with 9 bases between.

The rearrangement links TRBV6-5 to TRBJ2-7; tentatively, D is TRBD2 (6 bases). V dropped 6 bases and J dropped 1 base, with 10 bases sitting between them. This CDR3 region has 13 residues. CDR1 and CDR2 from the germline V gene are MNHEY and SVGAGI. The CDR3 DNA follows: TGTGCCAGCAGAGCCGGGACTTCCTACGAGCAGTACTTC. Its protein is CASRAGTSYEQYF.

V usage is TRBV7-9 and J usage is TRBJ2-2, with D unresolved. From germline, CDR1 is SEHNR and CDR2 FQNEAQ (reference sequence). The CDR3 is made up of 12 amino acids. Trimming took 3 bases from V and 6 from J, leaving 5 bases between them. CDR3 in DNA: TGTGCCAGCAGCTTGAAGGCCGGGGAGCTGTTTTTT. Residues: CASSLKAGELFF.

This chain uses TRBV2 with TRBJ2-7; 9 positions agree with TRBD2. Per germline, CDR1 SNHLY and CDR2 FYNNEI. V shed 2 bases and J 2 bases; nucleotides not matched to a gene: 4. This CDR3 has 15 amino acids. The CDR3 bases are TGTGCCAGCAGTGAATTTGCGGGGGGGCCCTACGAGCAGTACTTC. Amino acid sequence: CASSEFAGGPYEQYF.

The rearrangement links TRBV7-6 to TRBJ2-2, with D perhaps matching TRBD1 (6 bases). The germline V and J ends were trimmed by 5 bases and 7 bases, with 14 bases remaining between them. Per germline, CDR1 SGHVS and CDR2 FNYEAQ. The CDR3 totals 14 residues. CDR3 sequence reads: CASSGRRGIGELFF. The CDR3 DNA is TGTGCCAGCAGCGGGCGCAGGGGAATCGGGGAGCTGTTTTTT.

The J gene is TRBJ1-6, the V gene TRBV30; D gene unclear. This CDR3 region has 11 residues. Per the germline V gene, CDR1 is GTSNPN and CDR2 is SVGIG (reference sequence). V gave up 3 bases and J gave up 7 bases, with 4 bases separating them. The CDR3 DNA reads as TGTGCCTGGAGCTACAATTCACCCCTCCACTTT. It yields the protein CAWSYNSPLHF.

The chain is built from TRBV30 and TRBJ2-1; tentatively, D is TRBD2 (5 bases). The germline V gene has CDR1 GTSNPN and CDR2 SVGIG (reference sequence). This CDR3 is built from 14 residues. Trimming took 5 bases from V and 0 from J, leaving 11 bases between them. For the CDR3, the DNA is TGTGCCTGGGGAACGGGGTCCTCCTACAATGAGCAGTTCTTC. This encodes CAWGTGSSYNEQFF. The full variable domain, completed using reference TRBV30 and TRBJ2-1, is SQTIHQWPATLVQPVGSPLSLECTVEGTSNPNLYWYRQAAGRGLQLLFYSVGIGQISSEVPQNLSASRPQDRQFILSSKKLLLSDSGFYLCAWGTGSSYNEQFFGPGTRLTVL.

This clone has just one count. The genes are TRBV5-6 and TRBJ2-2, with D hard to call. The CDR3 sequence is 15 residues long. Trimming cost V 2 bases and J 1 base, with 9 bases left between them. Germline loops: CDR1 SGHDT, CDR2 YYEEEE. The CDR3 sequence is CASSFGPLNTGELFF. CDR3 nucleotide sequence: TGTGCCAGCAGCTTTGGTCCCTTGAACACCGGGGAGCTGTTTTTT.

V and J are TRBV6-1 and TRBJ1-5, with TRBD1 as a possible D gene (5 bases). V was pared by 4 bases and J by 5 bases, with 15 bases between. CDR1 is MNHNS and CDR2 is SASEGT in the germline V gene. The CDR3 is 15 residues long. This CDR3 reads CASSVPETADQPQHF. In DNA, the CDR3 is TGTGCCAGCAGTGTCCCAGAGACAGCTGATCAGCCCCAGCATTTT.

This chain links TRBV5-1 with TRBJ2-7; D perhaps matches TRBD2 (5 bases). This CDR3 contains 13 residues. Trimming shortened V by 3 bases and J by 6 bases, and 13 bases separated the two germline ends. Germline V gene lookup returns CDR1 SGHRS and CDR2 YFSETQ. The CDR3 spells CASSSGSPTEQYF. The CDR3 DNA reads TGCGCCAGCAGCTCGGGGAGCCCTACCGAGCAGTACTTC.

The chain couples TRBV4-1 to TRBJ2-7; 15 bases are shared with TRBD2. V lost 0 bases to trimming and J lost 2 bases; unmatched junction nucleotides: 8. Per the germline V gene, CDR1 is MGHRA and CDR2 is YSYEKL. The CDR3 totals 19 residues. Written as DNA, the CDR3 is TGCGCCAGCAGCCAAGATAAGAGGACTAGCGGGGGGGCCGCCTACGAGCAGTACTTC. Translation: CASSQDKRTSGGAAYEQYF.

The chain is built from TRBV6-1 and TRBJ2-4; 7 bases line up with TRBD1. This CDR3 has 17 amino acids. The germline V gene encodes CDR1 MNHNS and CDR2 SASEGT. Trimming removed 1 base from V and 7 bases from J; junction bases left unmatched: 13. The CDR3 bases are TGTGCCAGCAGTGAAGGGGCGACAGGGAGTGTTGCGAACATTCAGTACTTC. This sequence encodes CASSEGATGSVANIQYF.

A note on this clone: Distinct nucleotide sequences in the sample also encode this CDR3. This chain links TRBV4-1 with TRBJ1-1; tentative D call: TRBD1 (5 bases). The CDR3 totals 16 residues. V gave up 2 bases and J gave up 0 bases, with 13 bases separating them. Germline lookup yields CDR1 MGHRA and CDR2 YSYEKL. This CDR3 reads CASSQSGGTLNTEAFF. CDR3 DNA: TGCGCCAGCAGCCAAAGCGGGGGGACTTTGAACACTGAAGCTTTCTTT.

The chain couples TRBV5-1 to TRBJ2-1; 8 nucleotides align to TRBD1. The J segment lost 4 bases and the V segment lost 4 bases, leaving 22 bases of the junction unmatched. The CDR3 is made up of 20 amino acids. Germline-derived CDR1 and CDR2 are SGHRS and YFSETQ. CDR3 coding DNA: TGCGCCAGCAGCCCAAATTGGGGACAGGTAATCGATGGCTCGTACAATGAGCAGTTCTTC. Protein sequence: CASSPNWGQVIDGSYNEQFF.

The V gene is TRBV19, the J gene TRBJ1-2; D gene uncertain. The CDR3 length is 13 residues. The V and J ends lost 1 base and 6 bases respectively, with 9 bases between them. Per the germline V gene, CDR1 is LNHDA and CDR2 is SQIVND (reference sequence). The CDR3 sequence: CASSIGVSHGYTF. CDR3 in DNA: TGTGCCAGTAGTATAGGGGTATCGCATGGCTACACCTTC.

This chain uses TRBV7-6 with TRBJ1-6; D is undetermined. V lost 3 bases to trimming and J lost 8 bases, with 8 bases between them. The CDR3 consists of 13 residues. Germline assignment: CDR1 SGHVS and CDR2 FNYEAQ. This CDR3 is CASSFWPHSPLHF. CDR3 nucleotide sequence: TGTGCCAGCAGCTTCTGGCCCCATTCACCCCTCCACTTT.

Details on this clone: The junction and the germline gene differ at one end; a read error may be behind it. In DNA form, the CDR3 reads TGTGCCAGCCGTTTAGTCTCGGGCTACGAGCAGTACTTC. Encoded protein: CASRLVSGYEQYF. The chain uses TRBV27 and TRBJ2-7; D not resolved. The CDR3 has 13 amino acids. The germline V gene encodes CDR1 MNHEY and CDR2 SMNVEV (reference sequence).

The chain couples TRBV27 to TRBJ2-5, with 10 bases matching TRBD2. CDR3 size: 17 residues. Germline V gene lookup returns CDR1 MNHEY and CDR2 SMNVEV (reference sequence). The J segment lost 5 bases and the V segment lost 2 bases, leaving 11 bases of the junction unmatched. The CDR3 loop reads CASSLLAGDDVGETQYF. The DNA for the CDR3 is TGTGCCAGCAGTTTACTAGCGGGAGATGACGTTGGGGAGACCCAGTACTTC.

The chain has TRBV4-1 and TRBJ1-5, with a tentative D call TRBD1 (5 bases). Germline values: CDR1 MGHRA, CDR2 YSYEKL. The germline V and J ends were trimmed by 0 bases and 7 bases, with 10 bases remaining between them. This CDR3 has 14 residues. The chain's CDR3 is CASSQDQGGQPQHF. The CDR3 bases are TGCGCCAGCAGCCAAGATCAGGGTGGACAGCCCCAGCATTTT.

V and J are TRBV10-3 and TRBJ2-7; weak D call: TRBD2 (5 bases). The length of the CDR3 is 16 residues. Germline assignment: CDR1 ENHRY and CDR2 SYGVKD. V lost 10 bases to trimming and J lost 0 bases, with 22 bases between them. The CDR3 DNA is TGTGCCACCGCACGGACCCAAACGGGGTCCTCCTACGAGCAGTACTTC. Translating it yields CATARTQTGSSYEQYF.

CDR3 coding DNA: TGTGCCAGCATGGCAGGGTTTGGAAACACCATATATTTT. Translation gives CASMAGFGNTIYF. The chain carries TRBV25-1 and TRBJ1-3, with a tentative D call TRBD1 (5 bases). V gave up 7 bases and J gave up 3 bases, with 10 bases separating them. In germline, CDR1 is MGHDK, CDR2 SYGVNS. This CDR3 spans 13 amino acids.

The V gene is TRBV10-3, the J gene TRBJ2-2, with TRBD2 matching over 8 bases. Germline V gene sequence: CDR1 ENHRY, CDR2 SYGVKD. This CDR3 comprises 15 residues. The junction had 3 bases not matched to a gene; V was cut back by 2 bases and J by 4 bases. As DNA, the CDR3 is TGTGCCATCAGTGAGAGCAGCGGGGGCACCGGGGAGCTGTTTTTT. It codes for CAISESSGGTGELFF.